The sequence of this TCR beta chain was determined in a study of Graves' ophthalmopathy and Graves' hyperthyroidism. Points from the study as a whole: Most expanded thyroid clonotypes above 0.001 frequency also appeared in blood. Ophthalmopathy cases were distinguished from stable hyperthyroidism by a 13-signature model, reaching just over 85% sensitivity and 70% to 84% specificity.

This clonotype has a count of ten or more. Its antigen is currently unknown. Moderate-to-severe activity, CAS at least 3, NOSPECS at least 4 and duration under 3 months characterized donors with ophthalmopathy. Additional autoimmune diseases, uncontrolled infections, pregnancy or lactation disqualified patients. J lost 9 bases, V lost 6 bases, and 8 bases had no gene match. This CDR3 contains 15 residues. RNA transcripts provided the template for amplifying TCR beta CDR3 regions. First-round RT-PCR with HTBI primers preceded a second-round multiplex PCR. TCRdb independently ran MiXCR on the multiplex PCR reads; one entry per CDR3 protein. The repertoire holds 300,000 to 400,000 distinct CDR3 sequences, about 17% seen once, with around an eighth in the top ten.

The sequenced sample consisted of peripheral blood. The clonotype comes from an adult man with Graves' ophthalmopathy. V is TRBV12-3 or TRBV12-4 and J is TRBJ2-2; 12 bases agree with TRBD1. This chain's CDR3 is CASSGVGTGGRELFF. The CDR3 coding sequence is TGTGCCAGCAGCGGCGTGGGGACAGGGGGCCGGGAGCTGTTTTTT.